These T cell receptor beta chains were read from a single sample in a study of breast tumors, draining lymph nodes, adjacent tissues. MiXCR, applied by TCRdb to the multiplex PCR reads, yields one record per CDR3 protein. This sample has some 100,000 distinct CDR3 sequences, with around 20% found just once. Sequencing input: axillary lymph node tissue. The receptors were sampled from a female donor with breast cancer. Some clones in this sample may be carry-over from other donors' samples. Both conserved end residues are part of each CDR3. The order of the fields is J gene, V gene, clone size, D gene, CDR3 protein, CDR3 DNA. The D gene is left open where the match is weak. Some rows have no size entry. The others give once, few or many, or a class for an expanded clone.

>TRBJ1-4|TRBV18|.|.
CASSPGVDEKLFF
TGTGCCAGCTCACCGGGGGTAGATGAAAAACTGTTTTTT
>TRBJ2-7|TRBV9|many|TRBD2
CASSVSPAGDDEQYF
TGTGCCAGCAGCGTAAGTCCTGCGGGAGATGACGAGCAGTACTTC
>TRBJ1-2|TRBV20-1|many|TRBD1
CSAPGQGLYGYTF
TGCAGTGCTCCGGGACAGGGCCTTTATGGCTACACCTTC
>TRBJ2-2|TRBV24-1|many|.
CATSGSSNTGELFF
TGTGCCACCAGTGGGAGCAGCAACACCGGGGAGCTGTTTTTT
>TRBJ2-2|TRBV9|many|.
CASSAGTTNTGELFF
TGTGCCAGCAGCGCCGGGACAACTAACACCGGGGAGCTGTTTTTT
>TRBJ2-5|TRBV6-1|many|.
CASSETGWRGETQYF
TGTGCCAGCAGTGAAACAGGTTGGAGGGGTGAGACCCAGTACTTC
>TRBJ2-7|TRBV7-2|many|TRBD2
CASSLGTSGSYEQYF
TGTGCCAGCAGCCTCGGGACTAGCGGGAGTTACGAGCAGTACTTC
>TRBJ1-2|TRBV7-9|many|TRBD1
CASSLGGQGAGYTF
TGTGCCAGCAGCTTAGGTGGGCAGGGGGCTGGCTACACCTTC
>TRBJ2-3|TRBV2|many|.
CASRAPSVRTDTQYF
TGTGCCAGCAGAGCACCTAGCGTCAGGACAGATACGCAGTATTTT
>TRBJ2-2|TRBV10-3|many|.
CATMDITNTGELFF
TGTGCCACTATGGACATAACGAACACCGGGGAGCTGTTTTTT
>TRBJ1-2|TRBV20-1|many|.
CSARDGGNYGYTF
TGCAGTGCTAGAGATGGGGGGAACTATGGCTACACCTTC
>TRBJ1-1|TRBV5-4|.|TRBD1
CASSLGQGRTEAFF
TGTGCCAGCAGCTTGGGACAGGGGCGGACTGAAGCTTTCTTT
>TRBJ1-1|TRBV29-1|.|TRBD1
CSGRGQFQEAFF
TGCAGCGGGAGGGGACAGTTTCAGGAAGCTTTCTTT
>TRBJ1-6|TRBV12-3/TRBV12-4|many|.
CASSFAGETNSPLHF
TGTGCCAGCAGTTTTGCAGGGGAGACTAATTCACCCCTCCACTTT
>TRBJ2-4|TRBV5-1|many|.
CASSAAGTTGNIQYF
TGCGCCAGCAGCGCCGCCGGGACGACAGGAAACATTCAGTACTTC
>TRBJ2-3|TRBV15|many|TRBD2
CATSRAGTSVYGDTQYF
TGTGCCACCAGCAGAGCCGGGACTAGCGTATATGGAGATACGCAGTATTTT
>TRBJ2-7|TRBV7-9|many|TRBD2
CASSFLAGLDSYEQYF
TGTGCCAGCAGCTTTTTAGCGGGCCTCGACTCCTACGAGCAGTACTTC
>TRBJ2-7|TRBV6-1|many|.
CASQRVVTTYEQYF
TGTGCCAGCCAAAGGGTGGTTACTACTTACGAGCAGTACTTC
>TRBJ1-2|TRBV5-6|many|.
CASSAGTEYGYTF
TGTGCCAGCAGTGCCGGGACGGAATATGGCTACACCTTC
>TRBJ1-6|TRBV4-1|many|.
CASSQDLQGNSPLHF
TGCGCCAGCAGCCAAGATTTACAGGGTAATTCACCCCTCCACTTT
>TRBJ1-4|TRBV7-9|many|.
CASSLDEKLFF
TGTGCCAGCAGCTTAGACGAAAAACTGTTTTTT
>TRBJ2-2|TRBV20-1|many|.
CSARPSSTGELFF
TGCAGTGCTAGACCTTCTAGCACCGGGGAGCTGTTTTTT
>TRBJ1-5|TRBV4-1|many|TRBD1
CASSFRQGQGNQPQHF
TGCGCCAGCAGCTTCAGACAGGGCCAAGGTAATCAGCCCCAGCATTTT
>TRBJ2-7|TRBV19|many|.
CASSRSGDPTYEQYF
TGTGCCAGTAGTAGATCAGGGGATCCAACCTACGAGCAGTACTTC
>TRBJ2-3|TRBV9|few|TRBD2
CASSVRGALAGGSDTQYF
TGTGCCAGCAGCGTTCGTGGGGCCCTAGCGGGAGGCTCAGATACGCAGTATTTT
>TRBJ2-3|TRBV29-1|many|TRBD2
CSVDGLAVITDTQYF
TGCAGCGTTGACGGACTAGCGGTAATCACAGATACGCAGTATTTT
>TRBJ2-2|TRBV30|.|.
CAWRQGGGELFF
TGTGCCTGGAGACAGGGAGGCGGGGAGCTGTTTTTT
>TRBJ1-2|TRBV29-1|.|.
CSVTFRTACGYTF
TGCAGCGTTACGTTTAGGACGGCGTGTGGCTACACCTTC
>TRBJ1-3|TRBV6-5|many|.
CASRPTFSGNTIYF
TGTGCCAGCAGGCCGACGTTCTCTGGAAACACCATATATTTT
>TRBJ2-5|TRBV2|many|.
CASSERLAGTQYF
TGTGCCAGCAGTGAGCGGCTAGCAGGGACCCAGTACTTC
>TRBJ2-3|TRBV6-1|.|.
CASSAGAGADTQYF
TGTGCCAGCAGTGCGGGGGCAGGAGCAGATACGCAGTATTTT
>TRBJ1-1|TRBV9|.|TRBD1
CASSAGTADTEAFF
TGTGCCAGCAGCGCAGGGACAGCGGACACTGAAGCTTTCTTT
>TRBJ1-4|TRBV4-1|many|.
CASSRVGYEKLFF
TGCGCCAGCAGCCGAGTAGGGTACGAAAAACTGTTTTTT
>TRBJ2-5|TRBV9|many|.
CASSVDPAPQETQYF
TGTGCCAGCAGCGTAGATCCCGCCCCCCAAGAGACCCAGTACTTC
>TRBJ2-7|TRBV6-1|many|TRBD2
CASTDSGLVYEQYF
TGTGCCAGCACGGACTCGGGACTAGTCTACGAGCAGTACTTC
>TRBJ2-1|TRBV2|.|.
CASSVLFDEQFF
TGTGCCAGCAGCGTACTCTTCGATGAGCAGTTCTTC
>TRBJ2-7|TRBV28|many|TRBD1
CASRVDRGTYEQYF
TGTGCCAGCAGGGTTGACAGGGGGACCTACGAGCAGTACTTC
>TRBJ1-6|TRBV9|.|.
CASSEGPYSPLHF
TGTGCCAGCAGCGAAGGTCCCTATTCACCCCTCCACTTT
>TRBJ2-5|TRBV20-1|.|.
CSVWARWAETQYF
TGCAGTGTATGGGCTCGGTGGGCAGAGACCCAGTACTTC
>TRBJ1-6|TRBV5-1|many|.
CASSFGHPGSSPLHF
TGCGCCAGCAGCTTCGGCCACCCTGGGAGTTCACCCCTCCACTTT
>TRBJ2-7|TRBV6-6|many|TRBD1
CASSPTSRTGYEQYF
TGTGCCAGCAGTCCCACCTCCCGGACAGGCTACGAGCAGTACTTC
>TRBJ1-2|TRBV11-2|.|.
CASSLGSGGYTF
TGTGCCAGCAGCTTAGGCTCGGGGGGCTACACCTTC
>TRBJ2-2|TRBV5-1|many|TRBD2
CASSLGGLADTGELFF
TGCGCCAGCAGCTTGGGGGGCCTAGCGGACACCGGGGAGCTGTTTTTT
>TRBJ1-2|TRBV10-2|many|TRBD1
CASRDRGGNYGYTF
TGCGCCAGCAGGGACAGGGGAGGCAACTATGGCTACACCTTC
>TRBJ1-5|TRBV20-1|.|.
CSVWGQFSNQPQHF
TGCAGTGTATGGGGTCAGTTTAGCAATCAGCCCCAGCATTTT
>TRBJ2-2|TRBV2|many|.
CASSAEGLGTGELFF
TGTGCCAGCAGTGCGGAGGGGTTGGGCACCGGGGAGCTGTTTTTT
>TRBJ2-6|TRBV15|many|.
CATSRDDYRVHSGANVLTF
TGTGCCACCAGCAGAGATGATTACAGGGTTCACTCTGGGGCCAACGTCCTGACTTTC
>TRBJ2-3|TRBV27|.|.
CASSLLGRGEPDTQYF
TGTGCCAGCAGTTTATTAGGCAGGGGGGAACCAGATACGCAGTATTTT